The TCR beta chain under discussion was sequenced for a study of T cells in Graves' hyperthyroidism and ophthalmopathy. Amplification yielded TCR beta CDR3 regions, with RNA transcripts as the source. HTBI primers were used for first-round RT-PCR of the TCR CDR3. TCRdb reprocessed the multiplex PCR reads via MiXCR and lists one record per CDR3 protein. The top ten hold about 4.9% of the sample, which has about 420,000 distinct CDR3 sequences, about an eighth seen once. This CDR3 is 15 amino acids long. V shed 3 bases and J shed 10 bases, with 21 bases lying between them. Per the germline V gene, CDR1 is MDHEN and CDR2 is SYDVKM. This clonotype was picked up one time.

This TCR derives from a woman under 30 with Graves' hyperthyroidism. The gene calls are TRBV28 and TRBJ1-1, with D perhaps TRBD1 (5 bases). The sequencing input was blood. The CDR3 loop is CASSLDYLRRDGAFF. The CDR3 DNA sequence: TGTGCCAGCAGTTTGGATTATCTGAGGAGGGACGGAGCTTTCTTT.